This T cell receptor (beta chain) is from a study of identical twins. The CDR3 contains 14 residues. Germline V CDR1 and CDR2: KGHSH, LQKENI. Trimming stripped 6 bases from V and 3 bases from J, with 12 bases between. One entry per CDR3 protein, called by TCRdb with MiXCR from the 5' RACE reads. This sample carries roughly 500,000 distinct CDR3 sequences, about 20% of them seen once, and the ten largest clones take about 0.93%. These data were likewise used in another study, on T cells expressing NK-cell markers.

The TCR comes from a young woman in good health. The sample was CD4+ T cells sorted from blood. J is TRBJ1-3 and V is TRBV18; TRBD1 is a possible D gene (6 bases). The DNA of the CDR3 is TGTGCCAGCTCGCAGGGGACGAGTGGAAACACCATATATTTT. Protein product: CASSQGTSGNTIYF.